The text below deals with one T cell receptor (beta chain). Its cognate antigen is unknown. The data stem from a study of shared clonotypes between healthy human individuals. Study-wide context: Plates per donor: three CD4 naive, three CD4 memory, two CD8 naive, one CD8 memory.

Approximately 210 ng DNA, around 30,000 T cell genomes, went into each sorted-subset replicate PCR. Repertoires were generated with immunoSEQ multiplex PCR, while TCRdb's copy carries only in-frame clones and drops some. The sample holds millions of clones, 85% to 95% seen once. Findings and caveats of the study: Generally, estimated richness proved larger in naive subsets than it did in memory subsets. Sampling was confined to blood; repertoires within tissues likely differ.

Trimming pared 3 bases from V and 5 bases from J, leaving 13 bases between. In germline, CDR1 is MNHEY, CDR2 SMNVEV (reference sequence). The CDR3 loop spans 14 amino acids. The source of this sequence is a man aged 18-30 years in good health. The chain uses TRBV27 and TRBJ2-5; D call uncertain. Source material: naive CD4+ T cells sorted from blood. Indicated subset: CD45RA+ positively selected. CDR3 nucleotides: TGTGCCAGCAGTTTGGGTCGGTTGTGGGAGACCCAGTACTTC. Translated: CASSLGRLWETQYF.